This T cell receptor (beta chain) originates from a study of shared clonotypes between healthy human individuals. Study-wide background: Used for every donor were three CD4 naive, three CD4 memory, two CD8 naive and one CD8 memory plate. General study findings and limits: Naive subsets tended to show greater estimated richness than memory subsets. The small donor group covered limited genetic and exposure diversity.

This CDR3 is 12 amino acids long. Germline trimming cut 4 bases from V and 5 bases from J; bases unmatched to any gene: 2. CDR1 MGHRA and CDR2 YSYEKL come from the germline V gene. A word on this clone: What it binds is not known.

Assay used: immunoSEQ multiplex PCR; TCRdb lists only in-frame clones, some missing. The sample contains 2 million or so clones, about 95% of which appear only once. The naive CD8 fraction comprised CD45RO-negative cells positively selected for CCR7 and excluded terminally differentiated effector memory CD45RA+ cells. The sequenced sample was naive CD8+ T cells sorted from blood. This chain joins TRBV4-1 and TRBJ2-7, with 7 bases aligning to TRBD1. The clonotype was recovered from a man younger than 35 in good health. CDR3 sequence reads: CASSPTGNEQYF. The CDR3 region has the DNA TGCGCCAGCAGCCCGACAGGGAACGAGCAGTACTTC.